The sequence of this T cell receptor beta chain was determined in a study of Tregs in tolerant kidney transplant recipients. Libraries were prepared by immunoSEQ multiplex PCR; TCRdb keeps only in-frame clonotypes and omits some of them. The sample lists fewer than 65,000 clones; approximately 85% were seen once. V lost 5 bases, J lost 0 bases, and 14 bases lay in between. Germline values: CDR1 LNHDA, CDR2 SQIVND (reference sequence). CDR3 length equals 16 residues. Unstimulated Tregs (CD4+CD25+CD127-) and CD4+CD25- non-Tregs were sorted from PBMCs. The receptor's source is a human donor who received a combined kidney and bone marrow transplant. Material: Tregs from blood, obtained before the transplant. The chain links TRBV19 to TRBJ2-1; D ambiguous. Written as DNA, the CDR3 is TGTGCCAGTAGTTCTCTCTTACTAAGCTCCTACAATGAGCAGTTCTTC. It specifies CASSSLLLSSYNEQFF.